Presented here are 25 T cell receptor beta chains from one specimen sequenced in a study of blood T cell repertoires in COVID-19. Clones were sequenced by immunoSEQ multiplex PCR, and TCRdb holds only the in-frame ones, with some missing. This table has about 140,000 clones, about 76% appearing once. The sequenced sample was peripheral blood. The receptor source for this set is a human donor in a cohort sampled during active COVID-19.

This chain joins TRBV29-1 and TRBJ2-3, with D tentatively TRBD1 (6 bases). The CDR3 covers 14 residues. Germline V gene data show CDR1 as SQVTM and CDR2 as ANQGSEA. V lost 7 bases and J lost 1, with 15 bases in between. DNA for the CDR3: TGCAGCGGTACAGGGAAGGTCGGCACAGATACGCAGTATTTT. Translated, it gives CSGTGKVGTDTQYF.

The chain carries TRBV4-2 and TRBJ2-1, with a tentative D call TRBD2 (6 bases). Germline assignment: CDR1 LGHNA and CDR2 YNFKEQ. The germline V and J ends were trimmed by 2 bases and 3 bases, with 14 bases remaining between them. The CDR3 runs 16 residues. CDR3: CASSQHVADSYNEQFF. In nucleotides, the CDR3 is TGTGCCAGCAGCCAACACGTAGCGGATAGCTACAATGAGCAGTTCTTC.

As DNA, the CDR3 is TGTGCCAGCAGTGAAGTAGGGGTGGCGGCGGACGAGCAGTACTTC. Translating it yields CASSEVGVAADEQYF. The chain joins TRBV6-1 to TRBJ2-7, with D possibly being TRBD1 (5 bases). CDR3 length: 15 residues. V lost 1 base, J lost 5 bases, and 15 bases lay in between. Germline values: CDR1 MNHNS, CDR2 SASEGT.

In DNA form, the CDR3 reads TGCGCCAGCAGCTACAGGGGGCGGATTGAAGCTTTCTTT. Its protein product is CASSYRGRIEAFF. The chain uses TRBV5-1 and TRBJ1-1, with 9 bases matching TRBD1. This CDR3 comprises 13 residues. Germline-derived CDR1 and CDR2 are SGHRS and YFSETQ. V shed 3 bases, J shed 7 bases, and the junction held 4 bases outside the gene matches.

V and J are TRBV15 and TRBJ2-5; 11 bases fit TRBD2. Germline CDR1 and CDR2: LNHNV and YYDKDF (reference sequence). This CDR3 has 20 amino acids. The trim removed 2 bases at V and 4 bases at J, leaving 18 bases unmatched. CDR3 bases: TGTGCCACCAGCAGAAGACGCCCCGAACTACTAGCGGGAGTGGGAGAGACCCAGTACTTC. It yields the protein CATSRRRPELLAGVGETQYF.

The V and J genes are TRBV5-1 and TRBJ2-5; D is possibly TRBD2 (6 bases). Germline assignment: CDR1 SGHRS and CDR2 YFSETQ. This CDR3 has 15 amino acids. Trimming shortened V by 0 bases and J by 5 bases, and 14 bases separated the two germline ends. This CDR3 reads CASSLVAAGRETQYF. CDR3 nucleotides: TGCGCCAGCAGCTTGGTAGCGGCGGGACGGGAGACCCAGTACTTC.

The chain combines TRBV7-2 with TRBJ2-5; D may be TRBD1 (5 bases). Trimming took off 7 bases at V and 4 bases at J, with 13 bases between the two ends. The CDR3 runs to 13 residues. CDR1 SGHTA and CDR2 FQGNSA come from the germline V gene. The CDR3 DNA is TGTGCCAGCAACGAAATGGGGCGAGAGACCCAGTACTTC. Protein product: CASNEMGRETQYF. The full variable domain, completed using reference TRBV7-2 and TRBJ2-5, is GAGVSQSPSNKVTEKGKDVELRCDPISGHTALYWYRQSLGQGLEFLIYFQGNSAPDKSGLPSDRFSAERTGGSVSTLTIQRTQQEDSAVYLCASNEMGRETQYFGPGTRLLVL.

This clone showed up many times. Here the CDR3 DNA reads TGTGCCAGCAGCTTGGTGACTAGCGCCTGGGAGACCCAGTACTTC. Translated: CASSLVTSAWETQYF. The V and J genes are TRBV5-6 and TRBJ2-5, with 8 bases that match TRBD2. CDR1 is SGHDT, CDR2 YYEEEE, per germline. The CDR3 length is 15 residues. The trim removed 0 bases at V and 5 bases at J, leaving 6 bases unmatched.

The V and J genes are TRBV28 and TRBJ2-7; D not resolved. The CDR3 covers 13 residues. V was trimmed by 7 bases and J by 2 bases, leaving 12 bases between them. Germline CDR1 MDHEN, CDR2 SYDVKM. This CDR3 reads CASIRSTPYEQYF. DNA of the CDR3: TGTGCCAGCATCCGGAGTACACCCTACGAGCAGTACTTC.

This clone was recorded once. The V gene is TRBV5-8, the J gene TRBJ2-3; TRBD2 aligns across 9 bases. Per germline, CDR1 SGHTS and CDR2 YDEGEE. The CDR3 contains 15 residues. With 0 bases clipped from V and 6 bases from J, the junction kept 5 bases outside the gene matches. CDR3 loop: CASSLVGGRADTQYF. CDR3 coding DNA: TGTGCCAGCAGCTTGGTAGGCGGGAGGGCGGATACGCAGTATTTT.

The J gene is TRBJ1-1, the V gene TRBV3-1 (or the pseudogene TRBV3-2); TRBD1 matches at 9 bases. Germline CDR1 is LGHDT and CDR2 is YNNKEL (reference sequence). With 4 bases clipped from V and 4 bases from J, the junction kept 7 bases outside the gene matches. The CDR3 spans 15 residues. The CDR3 bases are TGTGCCAGCAGCCTACGTGGACAGGGGATCACTGAAGCTTTCTTT. Translating it yields CASSLRGQGITEAFF.

V gene TRBV27 combines with J gene TRBJ1-3; perhaps TRBD1 as D (6 bases). CDR3 length: 16 amino acids. V lost 5 bases, J lost 4 bases, and 18 bases lay in between. Germline CDR1 MNHEY, CDR2 SMNVEV (reference sequence). The CDR3 DNA reads as TGTGCCAGCAGTCCGTGGGGGGGACAATTCGGAAACACCATATATTTT. Encoded protein: CASSPWGGQFGNTIYF.

This chain uses TRBV18 with TRBJ2-7, with 9 bases matching TRBD2. Germline CDR1 is KGHSH and CDR2 is LQKENI. The CDR3 contains 14 residues. With 3 bases clipped from V and 9 bases from J, the junction kept 9 bases outside the gene matches. CDR3 DNA: TGTGCCAGCTCACCGACAGAGACTAGCGGAGGGCAGTACTTC. Translated, it gives CASSPTETSGGQYF.

The table lists this clone with many counts. This rearrangement joins TRBV19 to TRBJ2-1; D is ambiguous. The V and J ends lost 3 bases and 2 bases respectively, with 14 bases between them. The CDR3 covers 16 residues. Germline V CDR1 and CDR2: LNHDA, SQIVND (reference sequence). CDR3 nucleotides: TGTGCCAGTAGTATCCCGCCAGCGTCCACCTACAATGAGCAGTTCTTC. Translating it yields CASSIPPASTYNEQFF.

This clone was picked up a small number of times. The chain has TRBV11-2 and TRBJ1-6, with 7 bases matching TRBD1. The CDR3 extends over 17 amino acids. Unmatched junction bases numbered 9, after V lost 7 bases and J lost 0 bases. CDR1 and CDR2 from the germline V gene are SGHAT and FQNNGV. The CDR3 protein is CASTPDRPNSYNSPLHF. As DNA, the CDR3 is TGTGCCAGCACCCCGGACAGGCCCAACTCCTATAATTCACCCCTCCACTTT.

The chain recombines TRBV5-1 with TRBJ2-7, with TRBD2 matching 7 bases. Losses at the gene ends were 4 bases for V and 7 bases for J; bases not matched to a gene: 20. Germline V gene data show CDR1 as SGHRS and CDR2 as YFSETQ. The CDR3 loop spans 17 amino acids. Here the CDR3 reads CASSPFPLSGNEGEQYF. The CDR3 coding sequence is TGCGCCAGCAGCCCTTTCCCTCTAAGCGGGAACGAGGGGGAGCAGTACTTC.

This clone came up once. Other nucleotide sequences in the sample specify the same CDR3. The chain employs TRBV19 and TRBJ2-1; 9 nucleotides agree with TRBD2. V shed 5 bases, J shed 6 bases, and the junction held 17 bases outside the gene matches. Germline CDR1 LNHDA, CDR2 SQIVND (reference sequence). This CDR3 contains 18 residues. CDR3 sequence reads: CASSLNSLLAGDFNEQFF. The CDR3 DNA follows: TGTGCCAGTAGTTTAAACTCCCTATTAGCGGGAGATTTCAATGAGCAGTTCTTC.

The chain recombines TRBV2 with TRBJ1-5, with D tentatively TRBD1 (5 bases). The CDR3 loop spans 15 amino acids. CDR1 and CDR2 from the germline V gene are SNHLY and FYNNEI. V lost 4 bases and J lost 0, with 10 bases in between. The CDR3 DNA is TGTGCCAGCAGTGTCGACAGTCTTAGCAATCAGCCCCAGCATTTT. It specifies CASSVDSLSNQPQHF.

CDR3 bases: TGTGCCAGCAGTTGGGGGACTAGCGGGAGTATGAGGACAGATACGCAGTATTTT. Its protein is CASSWGTSGSMRTDTQYF. The rearrangement links TRBV6-2 or TRBV6-3 to TRBJ2-3; 14 nucleotides line up with TRBD2. This CDR3 spans 18 amino acids. Germline V gene data show CDR1 as MNHEY and CDR2 as SVGEGT. Trimming at V came to 4 bases and at J to 3 bases, leaving 9 bases not matched to a gene.

The J gene is TRBJ1-3, the V gene TRBV9, with TRBD1 as a possible D gene (5 bases). V lost 3 bases and J lost 1, with 8 bases in between. Germline values: CDR1 SGDLS, CDR2 YYNGEE. This CDR3 contains 14 residues. CDR3 residues: CASSAGTSGNTIYF. CDR3 coding DNA: TGTGCCAGCAGCGCAGGGACTTCTGGAAACACCATATATTTT.

The chain combines TRBV2 with TRBJ2-5, with a possible D match to TRBD2 (5 bases). This CDR3 contains 14 residues. CDR1 is SNHLY, CDR2 FYNNEI, per germline. The V gene lost 3 bases and the J gene lost 1 base, with 9 bases spanning the gap. The CDR3 loop is CASSEREIQETQYF. Here the CDR3 DNA reads TGTGCCAGCAGTGAGAGGGAAATCCAAGAGACCCAGTACTTC.

V is TRBV7-9 and J is TRBJ1-1; D remains ambiguous. V was pared by 1 base and J by 1 base, with 4 bases between. The CDR3 extends over 13 amino acids. CDR1 is SEHNR, CDR2 FQNEAQ, per germline (reference sequence). The CDR3 reads CASSLEQNTEAFF. CDR3 in DNA: TGTGCCAGCAGCTTAGAGCAGAACACTGAAGCTTTCTTT.

This clone was recorded only once. The chain uses TRBV7-6 and TRBJ2-1, with a possible D match to TRBD2 (5 bases). This CDR3 is built from 14 residues. The V end was cut by 4 bases, the J end by 5 bases, with 12 bases between. Germline CDR1 and CDR2: SGHVS and FNYEAQ. The CDR3: CASSSWTVHNEQFF. The CDR3 nucleotides read TGTGCCAGCAGCTCCTGGACTGTGCACAATGAGCAGTTCTTC.

In this sample, this clone turned up a few times. This sequence joins TRBV18 and TRBJ1-1; TRBD1 agrees at 9 bases. The CDR3 is made up of 14 amino acids. Trimming cost V 4 bases and J 3 bases; bases outside gene matches: 3. CDR1 is KGHSH and CDR2 is LQKENI in the germline V gene. The CDR3 DNA reads TGTGCCAGCTCACTGACAGGGGGAGACACTGAAGCTTTCTTT. Its protein is CASSLTGGDTEAFF.

This chain links TRBV3-1 (or the pseudogene TRBV3-2) with TRBJ1-5, with 10 bases identical to TRBD1. Losses at the gene ends were 7 bases for V and 6 bases for J; bases not matched to a gene: 9. The CDR3 length is 15 residues. Germline CDR1 and CDR2: LGHDT and YNNKEL (reference sequence). The CDR3 reads CASTGGTGVGQPQHF. CDR3 DNA: TGTGCCAGCACGGGCGGGACAGGGGTGGGTCAGCCCCAGCATTTT.